This T cell receptor beta chain derives from a study of blood T cell repertoires in COVID-19. Study-level information: Samples of COVID-19 (acute and convalescent) were obtained from the United States, Italy and Spain.

As handled by the study authors: Scientists estimated how many nucleated cells there were by amplifying reference gene primers. TCRdb's copy holds only in-frame clones and misses some; the assay was immunoSEQ multiplex PCR. That table supplies the V and J calls and clone size; D and trimming were determined from the DNA. The repertoire holds some 300,000 clones, with around 90% as singletons. In germline, CDR1 is SGDLS, CDR2 YYNGEE. The V gene end was trimmed by 3 bases and the J gene end by 3 bases; junction bases not matched to a gene: 1. The CDR3 runs 15 residues. The sequence was collected from a man younger than 35 with active or convalescent COVID-19. Input material: peripheral blood. V and J are TRBV9 and TRBJ2-2, with 11 bases matching TRBD2. The CDR3 reads CASSASGGYTGELFF. In DNA form, the CDR3 reads TGTGCCAGCAGCGCTAGCGGGGGGTACACCGGGGAGCTGTTTTTT.